One sample yielded the 22 T cell receptor beta chains listed below, sequenced in a study of blood T cell repertoires in COVID-19. Repertoires were generated with immunoSEQ multiplex PCR, while TCRdb's copy carries only in-frame clones and drops some. The sample carries about 140,000 clones, 76% recorded once. The sample taken for sequencing was peripheral blood. The receptors were sampled from a man between 60 and 75 years old with acute or convalescent COVID-19.

The chain is built from TRBV2 and TRBJ2-3; TRBD2 matches at 12 bases. CDR3 size: 14 residues. CDR1 is SNHLY, CDR2 FYNNEI, per germline. Trimming cost V 6 bases and J 11 bases; bases outside gene matches: 9. CDR3 amino acids: CASRTSGRTSKQYF. CDR3 coding DNA: TGTGCCAGCAGGACTAGCGGGAGAACTAGTAAGCAGTATTTT.

V gene TRBV19 combines with J gene TRBJ2-6, with 10 positions matching TRBD1. Germline trimming cut 7 bases from V and 4 bases from J; bases unmatched to any gene: 10. Germline loops: CDR1 LNHDA, CDR2 SQIVND (reference sequence). The CDR3 runs to 17 residues. The DNA of the CDR3 is TGTGCCAGTATGGAGACAGGGGGCGCAGCCGGGGCCAACGTCCTGACTTTC. Protein: CASMETGGAAGANVLTF.

The gene calls are TRBV5-1 and TRBJ2-5; a weak D match, TRBD1 (6 bases). Per the germline V gene, CDR1 is SGHRS and CDR2 is YFSETQ. CDR3 size: 13 residues. The V end was cut by 4 bases, the J end by 5 bases, with 12 bases between. CDR3 residues: CASSRQEWETQYF. In DNA, the CDR3 is TGCGCCAGCAGCAGACAGGAGTGGGAGACCCAGTACTTC.

The chain combines TRBV29-1 with TRBJ1-1; D might be TRBD1 (6 bases). Germline V gives CDR1 SQVTM, CDR2 ANQGSEA. V lost 7 bases and J 1 base, leaving 10 bases between the germline ends. This CDR3 region has 12 residues. In nucleotides, the CDR3 is TGCAGCGGGCTGACAGGGAACACTGAAGCTTTCTTT. Translating it yields CSGLTGNTEAFF.

The chain employs TRBV6-2 or TRBV6-3 and TRBJ2-2, with D unclear. Germline CDR1 is MNHEY and CDR2 is SVGEGT. V lost 5 bases to trimming and J lost 0 bases, with 7 bases between them. This CDR3 region has 14 residues. The CDR3 here is CASSPSSNTGELFF. CDR3 bases: TGTGCCAGCAGTCCCTCTTCGAACACCGGGGAGCTGTTTTTT.

This chain joins TRBV18 and TRBJ2-7; 8 bases map to TRBD2. V trimming: 3 bases; J trimming: 1 base; junction bases outside the gene matches: 11. The germline gives CDR1 KGHSH, CDR2 LQKENI. CDR3 size: 17 residues. This CDR3 is CASSPAGGGEGSYEQYF. In nucleotides, the CDR3 is TGTGCCAGCTCACCGGCGGGAGGAGGGGAGGGGTCCTACGAGCAGTACTTC.

The chain recombines TRBV29-1 with TRBJ1-3; 8 nucleotides match TRBD1. Germline-derived CDR1 and CDR2 are SQVTM and ANQGSEA. V lost 4 bases to trimming and J lost 4 bases; unmatched junction nucleotides: 6. The CDR3 is 14 residues long. The CDR3, as DNA: TGCAGCGTTGCTCCCGGGACAGGAGGAAACACCATATATTTT. Amino acids: CSVAPGTGGNTIYF. The variable domain in full, with the rest retrieved from reference TRBV29-1 and TRBJ1-3, is SAVISQKPSRDICQRGTSLTIQCQVDSQVTMMFWYRQQPGQSLTLIATANQGSEATYESGFVIDKFPISRPNLTFSTLTVSNMSPEDSSIYLCSVAPGTGGNTIYFGEGSWLTVV.

This clone has a single count. The CDR3 here is CSASARNTGELFF. The CDR3 region has the DNA TGCAGTGCTAGTGCTCGTAACACCGGGGAGCTGTTTTTT. This chain connects TRBV20-1 to TRBJ2-2; D is undetermined. Trimming took 3 bases from V and 2 from J, leaving 7 bases between them. Germline assignment: CDR1 DFQATT and CDR2 SNEGSKA (reference sequence). This CDR3 contains 13 residues.

This rearrangement joins TRBV5-4 to TRBJ1-1; 10 bases match TRBD1. Germline lookup yields CDR1 SGHNT and CDR2 YYREEE (reference sequence). With V trimmed by 4 bases and J by 3 bases, 3 bases remained unmatched. This CDR3 spans 14 amino acids. CDR3 region: CASSHDRGHTEAFF. The CDR3 nucleotides read TGTGCCAGCAGCCACGACAGGGGGCACACTGAAGCTTTCTTT.

The chain has TRBV4-2 and TRBJ2-2; 9 bases agree with TRBD2. The V and J ends lost 1 base and 4 bases, in that order; junction bases with no gene match: 13. Germline-derived CDR1 and CDR2 are LGHNA and YNFKEQ. This CDR3 comprises 19 residues. This CDR3 is CASSQVGLAGLRGTGELFF. CDR3 nucleotide sequence: TGTGCCAGCAGCCAAGTGGGGCTAGCGGGACTTCGGGGCACCGGGGAGCTGTTTTTT.

The chain employs TRBV9 and TRBJ2-7; weak D call: TRBD1 (6 bases). CDR1 is SGDLS and CDR2 is YYNGEE in the germline V gene. The CDR3 length is 14 residues. With 3 bases removed from V and 5 bases from J, the gap between germline ends came to 15 bases. Here the CDR3 DNA reads TGTGCCAGCAGCGCCTTCGGACAGTCGAACGAGCAGTACTTC. Translating gives CASSAFGQSNEQYF. Using reference TRBV9 and TRBJ2-7 for the parts outside the CDR3, the full variable domain is DSGVTQTPKHLITATGQRVTLRCSPRSGDLSVYWYQQSLDQGLQFLIQYYNGEERAKGNILERFSAQQFPDLHSELNLSSLELGDSALYFCASSAFGQSNEQYFGPGTRLTVT.

V usage is TRBV3-1 (or the pseudogene TRBV3-2) and J usage is TRBJ2-7, with TRBD2 as a possible D gene (6 bases). There are 13 residues in the CDR3. Germline V gene lookup returns CDR1 LGHDT and CDR2 YNNKEL (reference sequence). The V gene lost 9 bases and the J gene lost 4 bases, with 16 bases spanning the gap. CDR3 nucleotide sequence: TGTGCCAGTAGTTATTGGGGGGTATACGAGCAGTACTTC. Translated, it gives CASSYWGVYEQYF.

The chain uses TRBV7-3 and TRBJ1-6; 8 bases align to TRBD1. Germline V gene sequence: CDR1 SGHTA, CDR2 FQGTGA. Losses at the gene ends were 1 base for V and 9 bases for J; bases not matched to a gene: 8. The CDR3 is 16 amino acids. For the CDR3, the DNA is TGTGCCAGCAGCTTAAAGGCGGTCAGGGGGCCTTCACCCCTCCACTTT. Amino acids: CASSLKAVRGPSPLHF. Filled out from reference TRBV7-3 and TRBJ1-6, the complete variable domain reads GAGVSQTPSNKVTEKGKYVELRCDPISGHTALYWYRQSLGQGPEFLIYFQGTGAADDSGLPNDRFFAVRPEGSVSTLKIQRTERGDSAVYLCASSLKAVRGPSPLHFGNGTRLTVT.

The chain has TRBV7-3 and TRBJ1-1; 7 positions agree with TRBD1. The CDR3 is 15 residues long. J lost 5 bases, V lost 6 bases, and 12 bases had no gene match. CDR1 and CDR2 from the germline V gene are SGHTA and FQGTGA. CDR3 nucleotides: TGTGCCAGCAGTAAGACAGGGTTAATGGGAACTGAAGCTTTCTTT. As protein: CASSKTGLMGTEAFF.

This clone was counted once. This chain uses TRBV6-6 with TRBJ2-3; D is unclear. There are 12 residues in the CDR3. V dropped 2 bases and J dropped 3 bases, with 3 bases sitting between them. Germline assignment: CDR1 MNHNY and CDR2 SVGAGI (reference sequence). CDR3 protein: CASSYLTDTQYF. Written as DNA, the CDR3 is TGTGCCAGCAGTTACCTTACAGATACGCAGTATTTT.

The sample holds many counts of this clone. The rearrangement links TRBV15 to TRBJ1-5; no definite D call. CDR3 length: 14 amino acids. Germline values: CDR1 LNHNV, CDR2 YYDKDF (reference sequence). V lost 0 bases and J lost 4, with 7 bases in between. The CDR3 sequence: CATSREGRNQPQHF. The CDR3, as DNA: TGTGCCACCAGCAGAGAGGGCAGAAATCAGCCCCAGCATTTT.

The V and J genes are TRBV7-9 and TRBJ2-1; 12 bases match TRBD2. V was pared by 5 bases and J by 4 bases, with 6 bases of the junction left unmatched. This CDR3 has 16 amino acids. Germline CDR1 SEHNR, CDR2 FQNEAQ (reference sequence). For the CDR3, the DNA is TGTGCCAGCAGCCCGACTAGCGGGAGTTCTTACAATGAGCAGTTCTTC. This encodes CASSPTSGSSYNEQFF.

The rearrangement links TRBV5-8 to TRBJ2-3; D is ambiguous. The CDR3 loop spans 15 amino acids. The V end lost 0 bases, the J end lost 0 bases, and 8 bases lay between the germline ends. Germline CDR1 reads SGHTS; CDR2 reads YDEGEE. The chain's CDR3 is CASSLAPFSTDTQYF. Here the CDR3 DNA reads TGTGCCAGCAGCTTGGCCCCCTTTAGCACAGATACGCAGTATTTT.

J is TRBJ2-5 and V is TRBV29-1, with a possible D match to TRBD1 (6 bases). Between the trimmed V and J ends, which lost 6 bases and 2 bases, there was a span of 10 bases. Germline values: CDR1 SQVTM, CDR2 ANQGSEA. The CDR3 covers 12 residues. The CDR3: CSVGTQQETQYF. The CDR3 DNA sequence: TGCAGCGTGGGGACACAACAAGAGACCCAGTACTTC. Combining the CDR3 with reference TRBV29-1 and TRBJ2-5 gives the whole variable domain SAVISQKPSRDICQRGTSLTIQCQVDSQVTMMFWYRQQPGQSLTLIATANQGSEATYESGFVIDKFPISRPNLTFSTLTVSNMSPEDSSIYLCSVGTQQETQYFGPGTRLLVL.

The rearrangement joins TRBV4-1 to TRBJ2-2, with 10 bases matching TRBD2. The CDR3 spans 16 residues. The germline gives CDR1 MGHRA, CDR2 YSYEKL. The V gene end was trimmed by 4 bases and the J gene end by 6 bases; junction bases not matched to a gene: 8. The CDR3 is CASSPLAGGFPGELFF. The CDR3, as DNA: TGCGCCAGCAGCCCCTTAGCGGGAGGTTTCCCCGGGGAGCTGTTTTTT.

The V and J genes are TRBV11-2 and TRBJ2-7; D may be TRBD1 (6 bases). CDR1 is SGHAT, CDR2 FQNNGV, per germline. CDR3 length: 15 residues. V lost 3 bases and J lost 4, with 16 bases in between. CDR3 coding DNA: TGTGCCAGCAGCTTCGGACAGTCCGGCCTATACGAGCAGTACTTC. As protein: CASSFGQSGLYEQYF.

The gene calls are TRBV5-1 and TRBJ2-1; tentatively, D is TRBD2 (5 bases). The CDR3 is 17 amino acids. V was cut by 1 base and J by 1 base, with 15 bases left in between. CDR1 SGHRS and CDR2 YFSETQ come from the germline V gene. CDR3 region: CASSLLPVALSYNEQFF. The CDR3 nucleotides read TGCGCCAGCAGCTTGCTCCCAGTAGCGCTTTCCTACAATGAGCAGTTCTTC.